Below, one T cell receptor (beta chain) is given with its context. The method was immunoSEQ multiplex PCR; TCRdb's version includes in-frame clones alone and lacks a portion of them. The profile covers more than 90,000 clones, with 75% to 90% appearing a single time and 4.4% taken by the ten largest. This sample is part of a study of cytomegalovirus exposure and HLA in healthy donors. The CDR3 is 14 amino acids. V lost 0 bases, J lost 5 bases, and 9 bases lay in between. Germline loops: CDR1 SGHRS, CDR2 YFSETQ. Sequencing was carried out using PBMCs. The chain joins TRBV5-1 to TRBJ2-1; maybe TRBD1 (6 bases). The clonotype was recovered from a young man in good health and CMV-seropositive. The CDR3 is CASSLADSDNEQFF. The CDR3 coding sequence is TGCGCCAGCAGCTTGGCGGACAGTGACAATGAGCAGTTCTTC.